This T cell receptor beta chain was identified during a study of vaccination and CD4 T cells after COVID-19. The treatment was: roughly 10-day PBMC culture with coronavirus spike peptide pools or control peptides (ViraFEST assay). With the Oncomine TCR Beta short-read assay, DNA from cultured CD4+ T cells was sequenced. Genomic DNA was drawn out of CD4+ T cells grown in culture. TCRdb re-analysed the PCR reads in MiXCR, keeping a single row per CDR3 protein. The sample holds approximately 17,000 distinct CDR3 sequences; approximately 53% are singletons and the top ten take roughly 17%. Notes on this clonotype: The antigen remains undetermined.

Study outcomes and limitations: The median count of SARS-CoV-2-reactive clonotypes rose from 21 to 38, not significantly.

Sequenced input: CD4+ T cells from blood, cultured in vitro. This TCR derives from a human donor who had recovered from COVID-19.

DNA for the CDR3: TGTGCCAGCAGTTACCGACAGCCCCGTGAAGCTTTCTTT. Encoded protein: CASSYRQPREAFF. The V gene is TRBV12-3 or TRBV12-4, the J gene TRBJ1-1; a weak D match, TRBD1 (5 bases). The CDR3 sequence is 13 residues long. Trimming shortened V by 4 bases and J by 7 bases, and 13 bases separated the two germline ends.